The rows below give T cell receptor beta chains drawn from one sample of a study of somatic mutations in cytotoxic T cells in rheumatoid arthritis. Data came from immunoSEQ multiplex PCR; TCRdb stores just in-frame clones and leaves some out. The sample has roughly 13,000 clones, over 70% seen once. The sequenced sample was CD8+ T cells sorted from blood. Source of these receptors: an adult with rheumatoid arthritis. CDR3s include the opening cysteine and the closing phenylalanine or tryptophan. The D gene is left open where the match is weak. For some rows the clone size is stated as once, few or many, or as a class when expanded; others skip it.

>TRBJ2-7|once|TRBD1|TRBV10-2
CASSGSGTGTYEQYF
TGCGCCAGCAGTGGGTCCGGGACAGGAACCTACGAGCAGTACTTC
>TRBJ1-1|.|.|TRBV9
CASSVGQGGEAFF
TGTGCCAGCAGCGTAGGCCAGGGAGGGGAAGCTTTCTTT
>TRBJ1-3|.|.|TRBV7-9
CASSLGSAGGNTIYF
TGTGCCAGCAGCTTAGGTTCCGCGGGGGGAAACACCATATATTTT
>TRBJ2-1|.|TRBD2|TRBV7-3
CASSLVGGRADEQFF
TGTGCCAGCAGCTTAGTAGGCGGGAGGGCCGATGAGCAGTTCTTC
>TRBJ1-2|.|TRBD1|TRBV16
CASSQIEDRSLGYTF
TGTGCCAGCAGCCAAATCGAGGACAGGAGCCTTGGCTACACCTTC
>TRBJ2-7|few|.|TRBV4-1
CASSLGPSYEQYF
TGCGCCAGCAGCCTAGGACCCTCCTACGAGCAGTACTTC
>TRBJ2-7|.|TRBD1|TRBV7-9
CASSLPSPGQVYEQYF
TGTGCCAGCAGCTTACCATCACCGGGACAGGTTTACGAGCAGTACTTC
>TRBJ2-7|.|.|TRBV7-9
CASSPWAPFYEQYF
TGTGCCAGCAGCCCATGGGCCCCTTTCTACGAGCAGTACTTC
>TRBJ1-1|.|.|TRBV25-1
CASSESRTFRDTEAFF
TGTGCCAGCAGTGAATCTCGGACCTTCCGAGACACTGAAGCTTTCTTT
>TRBJ1-6|few|.|TRBV6-1
CASSEGPSPSSYNSPLHF
TGTGCCAGCAGTGAAGGACCGTCCCCGAGCTCCTATAATTCACCCCTCCACTTT
>TRBJ2-2|.|.|TRBV5-1
CASSLEFSGATGELFF
TGCGCCAGCAGCTTGGAATTTTCAGGGGCCACCGGGGAGCTGTTTTTT
>TRBJ2-7|.|.|TRBV2
CASSEARATGRYEQYF
TGTGCCAGCAGTGAAGCGCGGGCGACAGGGAGGTACGAGCAGTACTTC
>TRBJ1-1|.|.|TRBV5-6
CASSLGGDTEAFF
TGTGCCAGCAGCTTAGGAGGGGACACTGAAGCTTTCTTT
>TRBJ2-2|.|TRBD2|TRBV4-1
CASSRPGTSGRDTGELFF
TGCGCCAGCAGCCGTCCCGGGACTAGCGGGAGAGACACCGGGGAGCTGTTTTTT
>TRBJ2-5|.|TRBD2|TRBV7-8
CASSPRLAGGWETQYF
TGTGCCAGCAGCCCCCGGCTAGCGGGGGGATGGGAGACCCAGTACTTC
>TRBJ2-5|.|.|TRBV6-5
CASRPGTTPETQYF
TGTGCCAGCAGGCCCGGGACAACCCCTGAGACCCAGTACTTC
>TRBJ1-1|.|.|TRBV14
CASSLPGRQASF
TGTGCCAGCAGCCTGCCGGGACGGCAAGCTTCCTTT
>TRBJ1-1|few|.|TRBV7-3
CASSLLRKENTEAFF
TGTGCCAGCAGCCTACTCAGGAAAGAGAACACTGAAGCTTTCTTT
>TRBJ2-7|.|.|TRBV11-2
CASSLGQTYEQYF
TGTGCCAGCAGCTTAGGACAGACCTACGAGCAGTACTTC
>TRBJ1-1|few|TRBD1|TRBV30
CAWSTDRYGTEAFF
TGTGCCTGGAGTACGGACAGGTATGGCACTGAAGCTTTCTTT
>TRBJ1-2|.|.|TRBV7-9
CASSWAKRTDYGYTF
TGTGCCAGCAGCTGGGCGAAACGAACGGACTATGGCTACACCTTC
>TRBJ2-5|.|.|TRBV4-1
CASGERFQETQYF
TGCGCCAGCGGAGAGCGGTTCCAAGAGACCCAGTACTTC
>TRBJ2-6|.|.|TRBV4-1
CASSPGANVLTF
TGCGCCAGCAGTCCTGGGGCCAACGTCCTGACTTTC
>TRBJ2-1|.|.|TRBV19
CASSISARRGNEQFF
TGTGCCAGTAGTATATCGGCAAGGCGCGGCAATGAGCAGTTCTTC
>TRBJ1-1|once|.|TRBV6-5
CASSLGQNTEAFF
TGTGCCAGCAGCCTAGGACAGAACACTGAAGCTTTCTTT
>TRBJ2-5|.|TRBD2|TRBV29-1
CSVPGLGPPQETQYF
TGCAGCGTCCCGGGACTAGGGCCCCCACAAGAGACCCAGTACTTC
>TRBJ2-1|.|.|TRBV27
CASSLASSYNEQFF
TGTGCCAGCAGTCTTGCAAGCTCCTACAATGAGCAGTTCTTC
>TRBJ2-1|.|.|TRBV6-6
CASSGLKGNEQFF
TGTGCCAGCAGCGGATTAAAGGGTAATGAGCAGTTCTTC
>TRBJ2-5|.|TRBD2|TRBV27
CASSLLAGGPETQYF
TGTGCCAGCAGTTTACTAGCGGGAGGGCCTGAGACCCAGTACTTC